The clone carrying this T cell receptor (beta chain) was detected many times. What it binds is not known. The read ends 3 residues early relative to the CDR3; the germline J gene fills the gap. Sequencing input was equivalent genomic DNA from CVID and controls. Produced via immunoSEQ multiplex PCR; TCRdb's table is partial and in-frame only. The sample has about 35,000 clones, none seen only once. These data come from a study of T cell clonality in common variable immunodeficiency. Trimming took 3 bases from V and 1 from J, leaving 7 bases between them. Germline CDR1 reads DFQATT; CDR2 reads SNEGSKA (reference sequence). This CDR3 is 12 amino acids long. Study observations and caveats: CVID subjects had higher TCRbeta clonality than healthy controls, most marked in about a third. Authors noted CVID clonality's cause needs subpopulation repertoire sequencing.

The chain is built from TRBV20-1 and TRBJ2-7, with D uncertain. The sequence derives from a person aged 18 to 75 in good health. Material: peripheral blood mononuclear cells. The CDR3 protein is CSASPKSYEQYF. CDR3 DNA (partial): TGCAGTGCTAGTCCTAAGTCCTACGAG.